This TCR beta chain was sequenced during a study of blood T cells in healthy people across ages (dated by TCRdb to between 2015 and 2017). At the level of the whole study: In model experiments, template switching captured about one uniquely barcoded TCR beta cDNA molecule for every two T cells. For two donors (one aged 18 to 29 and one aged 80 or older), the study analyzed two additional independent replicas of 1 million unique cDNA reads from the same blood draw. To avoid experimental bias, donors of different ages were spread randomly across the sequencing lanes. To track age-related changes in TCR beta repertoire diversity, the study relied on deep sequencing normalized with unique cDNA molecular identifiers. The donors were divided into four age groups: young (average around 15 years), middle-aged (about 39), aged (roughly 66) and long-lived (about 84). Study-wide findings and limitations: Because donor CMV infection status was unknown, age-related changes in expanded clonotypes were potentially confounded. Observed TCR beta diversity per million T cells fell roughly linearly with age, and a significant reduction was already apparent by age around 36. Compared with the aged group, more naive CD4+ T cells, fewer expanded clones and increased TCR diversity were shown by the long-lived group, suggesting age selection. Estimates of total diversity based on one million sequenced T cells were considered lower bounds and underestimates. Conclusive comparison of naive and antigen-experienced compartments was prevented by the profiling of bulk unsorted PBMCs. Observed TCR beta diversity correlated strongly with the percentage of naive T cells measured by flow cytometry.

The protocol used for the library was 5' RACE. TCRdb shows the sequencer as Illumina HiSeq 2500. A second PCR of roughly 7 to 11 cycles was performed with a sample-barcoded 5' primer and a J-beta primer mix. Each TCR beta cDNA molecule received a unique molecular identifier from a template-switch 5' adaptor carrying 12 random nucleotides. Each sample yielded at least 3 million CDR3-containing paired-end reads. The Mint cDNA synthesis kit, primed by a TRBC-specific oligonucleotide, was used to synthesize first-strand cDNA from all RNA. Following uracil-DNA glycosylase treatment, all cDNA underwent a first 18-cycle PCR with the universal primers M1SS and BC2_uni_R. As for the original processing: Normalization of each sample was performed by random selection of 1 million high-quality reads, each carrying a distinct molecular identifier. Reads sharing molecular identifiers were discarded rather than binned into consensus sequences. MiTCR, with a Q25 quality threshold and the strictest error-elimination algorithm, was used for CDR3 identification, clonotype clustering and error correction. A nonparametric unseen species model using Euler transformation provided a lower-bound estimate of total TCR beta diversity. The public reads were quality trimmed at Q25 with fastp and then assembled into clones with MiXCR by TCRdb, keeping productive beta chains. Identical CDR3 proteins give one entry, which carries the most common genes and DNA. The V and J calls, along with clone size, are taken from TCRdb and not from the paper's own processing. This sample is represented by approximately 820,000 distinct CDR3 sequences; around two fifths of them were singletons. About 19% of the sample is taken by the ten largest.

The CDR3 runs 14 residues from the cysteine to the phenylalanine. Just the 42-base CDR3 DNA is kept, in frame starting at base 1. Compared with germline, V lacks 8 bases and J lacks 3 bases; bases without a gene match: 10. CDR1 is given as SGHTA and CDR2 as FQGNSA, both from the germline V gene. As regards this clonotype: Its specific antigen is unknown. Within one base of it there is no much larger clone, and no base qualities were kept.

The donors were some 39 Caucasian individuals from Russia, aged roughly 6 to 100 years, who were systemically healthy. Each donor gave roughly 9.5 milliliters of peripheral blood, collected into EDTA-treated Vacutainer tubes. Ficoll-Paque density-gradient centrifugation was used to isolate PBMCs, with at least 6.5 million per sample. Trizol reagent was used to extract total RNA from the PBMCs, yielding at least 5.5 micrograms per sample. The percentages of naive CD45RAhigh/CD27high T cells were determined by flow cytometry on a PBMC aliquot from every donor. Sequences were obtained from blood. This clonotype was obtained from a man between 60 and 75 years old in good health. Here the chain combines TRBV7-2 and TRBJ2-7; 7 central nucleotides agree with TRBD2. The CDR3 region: CASGPASGGYEQYF. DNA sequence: TGTGCCAGCGGTCCTGCTAGCGGAGGCTACGAGCAGTACTTC.